A selection of T cell receptor beta chains follows, all from one sample in a study of glioma-infiltrating T cells after dendritic cell vaccination. TCRdb's table, derived via immunoSEQ multiplex PCR, lists solely in-frame clones and lacks some. The sample lists under 130,000 clones; approximately 80% were seen once. The specimen was blood, collected before dendritic cell vaccination. These receptors were taken from a human donor with glioblastoma. CDR3s include the opening cysteine and the closing phenylalanine or tryptophan. The D gene is left open where the match is weak. Expanded clones get a size class; other rows say once, few or many, or leave the size out.

clone_size: medium-sized; d_call: TRBD1; j_call: TRBJ1-2; v_call: TRBV19; cdr3_nt: TGTGCCAGTAGCGAACAGGGGGCCCGGAGCTATGGCTACACCTTC; cdr3_aa: CASSEQGARSYGYTF
clone_size: -; d_call: TRBD1; j_call: TRBJ2-7; v_call: TRBV5-5; cdr3_nt: TGTGCCAGCAGCCCGGGACAGGGGGCGCCTTACGAGCAGTACTTC; cdr3_aa: CASSPGQGAPYEQYF
clone_size: -; d_call: TRBD1; j_call: TRBJ1-5; v_call: TRBV27; cdr3_nt: TGTGCCACCTCTACAGGGGGGAATCAGCCCCAGCATTTT; cdr3_aa: CATSTGGNQPQHF
clone_size: -; d_call: -; j_call: TRBJ2-7; v_call: TRBV7-9; cdr3_nt: TGTGCCAGCAGCTCCTCGGCGGGTGAGCAGTACTTC; cdr3_aa: CASSSSAGEQYF
clone_size: few; d_call: TRBD2; j_call: TRBJ2-7; v_call: TRBV6-1; cdr3_nt: TGTGCCAGCAGTGAAGTGGGACTAGAGCGAGTCGAGCAGTACTTC; cdr3_aa: CASSEVGLERVEQYF
clone_size: -; d_call: -; j_call: TRBJ2-5; v_call: TRBV11-2; cdr3_nt: TGTGCCAGCAGCTTAGTCCCCCGGACTACAGAGACCCAGTACTTC; cdr3_aa: CASSLVPRTTETQYF
clone_size: -; d_call: TRBD1; j_call: TRBJ2-5; v_call: TRBV5-4; cdr3_nt: TGTGCCAGCAGCTTTGAAGTGAAGGGGGCAGGGGAGACCCAGTACTTC; cdr3_aa: CASSFEVKGAGETQYF
clone_size: -; d_call: TRBD2; j_call: TRBJ2-3; v_call: TRBV4-2; cdr3_nt: TGTGCCAGTACGGGGGGAGGGGATACGCAGTATTTT; cdr3_aa: CASTGGGDTQYF
clone_size: -; d_call: -; j_call: TRBJ2-7; v_call: TRBV11-2; cdr3_nt: TGTGCCAGCAGCTTATTACGCGGGGTCGGGGCCCCCTACGAGCAGTACTTC; cdr3_aa: CASSLLRGVGAPYEQYF
clone_size: -; d_call: -; j_call: TRBJ1-6; v_call: TRBV7-9; cdr3_nt: TGTGCCAGCAGCTTAGACAGTAATTCACCCCTCCACTTT; cdr3_aa: CASSLDSNSPLHF
clone_size: -; d_call: -; j_call: TRBJ1-2; v_call: TRBV5-4; cdr3_nt: TGTGCCAGCAGCTTAGACAGCTATGGCTACACCTTC; cdr3_aa: CASSLDSYGYTF
clone_size: -; d_call: TRBD2; j_call: TRBJ2-2; v_call: TRBV5-4; cdr3_nt: TGTGCCAGCAGCCCTAGCGGGGGGTCGTCCGGGGAGCTGTTTTTT; cdr3_aa: CASSPSGGSSGELFF
clone_size: -; d_call: TRBD2; j_call: TRBJ2-2; v_call: TRBV6-4; cdr3_nt: TGTGCCAGCAGTGAGTTTAGCGGGTACACCGGGGAGCTGTTTTTT; cdr3_aa: CASSEFSGYTGELFF
clone_size: -; d_call: -; j_call: TRBJ2-3; v_call: TRBV30; cdr3_nt: TGTGCCTGGAGCCCGGGACTTCAAAAACCCGATACGCAGTATTTT; cdr3_aa: CAWSPGLQKPDTQYF
clone_size: -; d_call: TRBD1; j_call: TRBJ2-3; v_call: TRBV2; cdr3_nt: TGTGCCAGCAGTCTTCGGACAGGGGGTGGCACAGATACGCAGTATTTT; cdr3_aa: CASSLRTGGGTDTQYF
clone_size: -; d_call: -; j_call: TRBJ1-3; v_call: TRBV4-2; cdr3_nt: TGTGCCAGCAGCCAAGAGAACCAGGGAGGCGGAAACACCATATATTTT; cdr3_aa: CASSQENQGGGNTIYF